The T cell receptor beta chain described here comes from a study of beta chain features in type 1 diabetes. Study-level results: Type 1 diabetes patients had VDJ junctions that carried fewer insertions and more deletions. Shorter TCRB CDR3s, moderately but significantly so, were found in Type 1 diabetes patients in all four CD4+ subsets. Compared with healthy donors, patients appeared to share more similar naive, central memory and regulatory TCRB repertoires.

The authors reverse transcribed all of the isolated RNA, so sequencing captured expressed TCRB transcripts. Using immunoSEQ multiplex PCR, the repertoire was profiled, and TCRdb retains in-frame clones only, with some absent. The sample has some 290,000 clones; around 24% are singletons. In the case of this clone: Its antigen is currently unknown.

A sort by CD45RO/CCR7/CD25/CD127/CD95/CD27 yielded CD4+ naive, central memory, regulatory and stem cell-like memory cells. Over 95% purity was reached by all sorted populations. Per the germline V gene, CDR1 is MDHEN and CDR2 is SYDVKM. This CDR3 has 12 amino acids. The germline V and J ends were trimmed by 8 bases and 8 bases, with 15 bases remaining between them. The TCR comes from a woman in her thirties with type 1 diabetes. The chain carries TRBV28 and TRBJ1-2; no clear D gene. What was sequenced was naive CD4+ T cells from blood. CDR3 bases: TGTGCCAGCGCTTCGAGGTTTGGCGGCTACACCTTC. This gives the protein CASASRFGGYTF.